This T cell receptor beta chain is from a study of T cell responses to AZD1222 COVID-19 vaccine. Libraries were prepared by immunoSEQ multiplex PCR; TCRdb keeps only in-frame clonotypes and omits some of them. The profile shows some 86,000 clones, around nine tenths of them singletons. Per the germline V gene, CDR1 is SNHLY and CDR2 is FYNNEI. This CDR3 is built from 16 residues. V gave up 0 bases and J gave up 3 bases, with 15 bases separating them. The receptor's source is an adult who received the AZD1222 COVID-19 vaccine. The sample was peripheral blood, taken 28 days after the second AZD1222 dose. The chain couples TRBV2 to TRBJ2-7, with D possibly being TRBD2 (6 bases). In DNA form, the CDR3 reads TGTGCCAGCAGTGAAGCCCTTCCGGGACTCCTCTACGAGCAGTACTTC. Encoded protein: CASSEALPGLLYEQYF.